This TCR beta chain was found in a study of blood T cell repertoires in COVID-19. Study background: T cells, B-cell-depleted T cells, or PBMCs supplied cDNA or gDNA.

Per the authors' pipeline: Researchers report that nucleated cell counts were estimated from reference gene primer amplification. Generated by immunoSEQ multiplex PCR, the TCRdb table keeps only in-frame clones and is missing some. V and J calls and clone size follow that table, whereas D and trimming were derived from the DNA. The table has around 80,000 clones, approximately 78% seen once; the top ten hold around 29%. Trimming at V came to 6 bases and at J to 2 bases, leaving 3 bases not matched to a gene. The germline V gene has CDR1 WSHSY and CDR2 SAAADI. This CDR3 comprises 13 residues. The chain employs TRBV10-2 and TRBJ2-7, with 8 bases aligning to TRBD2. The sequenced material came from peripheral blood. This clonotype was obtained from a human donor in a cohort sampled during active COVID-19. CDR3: CASRLAATYEQYF. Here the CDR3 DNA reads TGCGCCAGCAGACTAGCGGCCACCTACGAGCAGTACTTC.